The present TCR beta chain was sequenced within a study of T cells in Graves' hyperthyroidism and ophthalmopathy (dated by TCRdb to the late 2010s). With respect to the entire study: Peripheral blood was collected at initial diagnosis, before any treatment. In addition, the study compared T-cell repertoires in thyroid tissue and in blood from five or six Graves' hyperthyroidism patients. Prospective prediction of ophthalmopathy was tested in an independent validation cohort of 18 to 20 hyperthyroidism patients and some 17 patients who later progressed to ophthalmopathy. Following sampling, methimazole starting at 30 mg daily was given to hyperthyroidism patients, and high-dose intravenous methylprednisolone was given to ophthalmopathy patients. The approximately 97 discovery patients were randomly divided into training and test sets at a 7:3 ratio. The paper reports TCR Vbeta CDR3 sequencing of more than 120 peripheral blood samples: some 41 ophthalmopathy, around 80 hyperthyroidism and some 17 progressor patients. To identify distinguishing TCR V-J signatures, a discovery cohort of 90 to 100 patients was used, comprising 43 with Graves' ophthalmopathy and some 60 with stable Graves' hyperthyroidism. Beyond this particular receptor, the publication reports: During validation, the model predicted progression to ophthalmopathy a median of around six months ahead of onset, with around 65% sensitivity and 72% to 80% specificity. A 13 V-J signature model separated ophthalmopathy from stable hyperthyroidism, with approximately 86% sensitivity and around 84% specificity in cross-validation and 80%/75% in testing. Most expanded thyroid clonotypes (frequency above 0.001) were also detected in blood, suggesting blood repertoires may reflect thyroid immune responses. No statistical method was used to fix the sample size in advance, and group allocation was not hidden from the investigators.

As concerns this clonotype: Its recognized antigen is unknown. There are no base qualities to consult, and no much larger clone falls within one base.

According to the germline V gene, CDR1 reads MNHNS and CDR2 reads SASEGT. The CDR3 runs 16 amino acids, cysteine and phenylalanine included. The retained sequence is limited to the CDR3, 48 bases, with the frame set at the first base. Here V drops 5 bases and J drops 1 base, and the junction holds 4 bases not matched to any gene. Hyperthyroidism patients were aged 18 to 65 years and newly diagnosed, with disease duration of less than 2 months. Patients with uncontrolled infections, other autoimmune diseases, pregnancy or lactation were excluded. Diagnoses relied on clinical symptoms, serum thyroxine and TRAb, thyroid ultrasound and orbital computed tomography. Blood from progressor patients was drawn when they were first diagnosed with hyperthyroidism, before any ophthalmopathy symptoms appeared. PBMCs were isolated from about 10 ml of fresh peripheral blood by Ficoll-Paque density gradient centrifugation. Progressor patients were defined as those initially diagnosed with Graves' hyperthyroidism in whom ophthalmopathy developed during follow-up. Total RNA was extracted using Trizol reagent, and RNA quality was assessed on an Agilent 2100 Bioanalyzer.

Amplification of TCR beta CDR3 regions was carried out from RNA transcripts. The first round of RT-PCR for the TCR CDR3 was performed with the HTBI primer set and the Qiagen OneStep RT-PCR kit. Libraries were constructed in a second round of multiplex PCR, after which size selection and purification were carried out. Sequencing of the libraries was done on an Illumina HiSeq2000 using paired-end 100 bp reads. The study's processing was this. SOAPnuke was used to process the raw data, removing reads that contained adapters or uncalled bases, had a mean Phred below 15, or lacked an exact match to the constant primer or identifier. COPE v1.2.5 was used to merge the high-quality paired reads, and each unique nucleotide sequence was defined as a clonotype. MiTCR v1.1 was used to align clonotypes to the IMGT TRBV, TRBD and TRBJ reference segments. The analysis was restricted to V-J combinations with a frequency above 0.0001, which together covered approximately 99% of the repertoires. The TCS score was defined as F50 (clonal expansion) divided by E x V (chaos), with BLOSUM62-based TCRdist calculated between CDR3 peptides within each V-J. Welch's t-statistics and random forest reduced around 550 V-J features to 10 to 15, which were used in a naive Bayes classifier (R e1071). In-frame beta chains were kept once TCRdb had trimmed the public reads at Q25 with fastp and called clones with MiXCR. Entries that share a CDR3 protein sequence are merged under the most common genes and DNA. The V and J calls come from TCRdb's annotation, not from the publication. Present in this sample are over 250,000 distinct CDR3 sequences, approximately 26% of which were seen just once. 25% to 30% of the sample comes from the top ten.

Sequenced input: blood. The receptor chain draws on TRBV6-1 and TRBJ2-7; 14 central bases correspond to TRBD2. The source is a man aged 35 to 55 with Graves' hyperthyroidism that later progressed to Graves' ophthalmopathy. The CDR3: CASSRGLAGVSYEQYF. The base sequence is TGTGCCAGCAGTCGGGGACTAGCGGGAGTGTCCTACGAGCAGTACTTC.